This T cell receptor beta chain was sequenced during a study of blood T cell repertoires in COVID-19. Study-wide background: Samples came from the United States, Italy and Spain, spanning acute and convalescent COVID-19. The cDNA or gDNA used as material had been derived from T cells, B-cell-depleted T cells, or PBMCs.

Germline values: CDR1 SGHNT, CDR2 YYREEE (reference sequence). CDR3 length: 16 amino acids. V was clipped by 0 bases and J by 0 bases, with 10 bases between them. Methods used by the authors: How many nucleated cells were present was estimated from reference gene primer amplification. Here immunoSEQ multiplex PCR was the method, and the copy in TCRdb shows in-frame clones only, minus some. The V and J calls and clone size are taken from that table; D and trimming were inferred from the DNA. This repertoire shows some 270,000 clones, about 82% found once; its top ten account for roughly 5.2%. Followed over time, Seattle patients had been enrolled while infection was active.

This clonotype was obtained from a woman of 80 years or more with COVID-19, enrolled during active disease. Sequencing was performed on peripheral blood. The chain combines TRBV5-4 with TRBJ2-1, with D tentatively TRBD2 (5 bases). The CDR3 bases are TGTGCCAGCAGCTTGGCGGGGTTAAGCTCCTACAATGAGCAGTTCTTC. This sequence encodes CASSLAGLSSYNEQFF.